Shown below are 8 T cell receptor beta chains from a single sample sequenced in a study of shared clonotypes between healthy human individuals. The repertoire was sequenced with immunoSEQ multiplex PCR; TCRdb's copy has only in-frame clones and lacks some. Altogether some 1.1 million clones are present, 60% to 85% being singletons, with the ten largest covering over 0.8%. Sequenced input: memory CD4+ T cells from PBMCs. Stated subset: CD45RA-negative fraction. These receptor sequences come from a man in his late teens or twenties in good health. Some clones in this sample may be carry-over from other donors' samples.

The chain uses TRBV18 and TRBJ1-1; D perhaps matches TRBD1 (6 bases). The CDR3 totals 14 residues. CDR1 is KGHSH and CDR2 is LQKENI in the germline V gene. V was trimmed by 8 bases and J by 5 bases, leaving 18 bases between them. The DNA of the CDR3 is TGTGCCAGCCGCCTCGGGCAGGGGTTGACTGAAGCTTTCTTT. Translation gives CASRLGQGLTEAFF.

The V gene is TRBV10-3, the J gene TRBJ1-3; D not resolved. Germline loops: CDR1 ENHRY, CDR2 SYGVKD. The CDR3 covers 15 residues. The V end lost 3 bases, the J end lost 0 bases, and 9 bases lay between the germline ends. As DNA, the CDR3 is TGTGCCATCAGTGACGCCACGGCCTCTGGAAACACCATATATTTT. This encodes CAISDATASGNTIYF.

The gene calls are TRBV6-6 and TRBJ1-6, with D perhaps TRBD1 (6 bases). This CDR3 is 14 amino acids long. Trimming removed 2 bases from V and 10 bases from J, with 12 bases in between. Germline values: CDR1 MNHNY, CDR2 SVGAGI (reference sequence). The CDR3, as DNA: TGTGCCAGCAGTTACCGGAGGACAGACTCACCCCTCCACTTT. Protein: CASSYRRTDSPLHF.

The CDR3 DNA reads as TGCGCCAGCAGCCAAGATGTGGATAGCAGTACCTACGAGCAGTACTTC. It translates to CASSQDVDSSTYEQYF. The chain couples TRBV4-1 to TRBJ2-7; D ambiguous. With 0 bases removed from V and 2 bases from J, the gap between germline ends came to 14 bases. The CDR3 is 16 residues long. Germline V gene lookup returns CDR1 MGHRA and CDR2 YSYEKL.

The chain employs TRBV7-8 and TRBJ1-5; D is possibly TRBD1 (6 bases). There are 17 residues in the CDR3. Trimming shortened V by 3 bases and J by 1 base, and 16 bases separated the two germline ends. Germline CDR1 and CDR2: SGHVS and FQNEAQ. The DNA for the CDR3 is TGTGCCAGCAGCTTCTCGACAGGCGAGTTGAGCAATCAGCCCCAGCATTTT. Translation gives CASSFSTGELSNQPQHF.

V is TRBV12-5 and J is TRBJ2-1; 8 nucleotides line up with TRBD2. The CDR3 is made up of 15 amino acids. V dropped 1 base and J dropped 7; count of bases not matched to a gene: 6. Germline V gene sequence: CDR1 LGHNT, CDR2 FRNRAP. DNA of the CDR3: TGTGCTAGTGGTTTGGCCCTAGCGGGCCGAAATGAGCAGTTCTTC. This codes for CASGLALAGRNEQFF.

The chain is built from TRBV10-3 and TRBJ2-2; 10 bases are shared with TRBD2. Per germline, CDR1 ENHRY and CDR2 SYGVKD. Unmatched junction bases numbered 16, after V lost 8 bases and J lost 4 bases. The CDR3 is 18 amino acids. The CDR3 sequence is CAISGRLEEREGTGELFF. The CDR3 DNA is TGTGCCATCTCTGGCCGTCTAGAGGAGCGGGAGGGCACCGGGGAGCTGTTTTTT.

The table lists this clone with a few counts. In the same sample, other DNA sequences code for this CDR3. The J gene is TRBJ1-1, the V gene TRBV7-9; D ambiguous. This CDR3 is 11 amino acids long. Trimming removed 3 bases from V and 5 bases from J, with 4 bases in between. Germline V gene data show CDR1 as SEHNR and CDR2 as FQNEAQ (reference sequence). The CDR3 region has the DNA TGTGCCAGCAGCTTGGCTACTGAAGCTTTCTTT. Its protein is CASSLATEAFF. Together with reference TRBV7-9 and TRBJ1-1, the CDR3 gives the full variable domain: DTGVSQNPRHKITKRGQNVTFRCDPISEHNRLYWYRQTLGQGPEFLTYFQNEAQLEKSRLLSDRFSAERPKGSFSTLEIQRTEQGDSAMYLCASSLATEAFFGQGTRLTVV.